These T cell receptor beta chains were read from a single sample in a study of shared clonotypes between healthy human individuals. Some clones are missing from TCRdb's copy, which holds only in-frame ones; the method was immunoSEQ multiplex PCR. The table records about 1.5 million clones, over 95% of them present only once. Sequences were obtained from naive CD4+ T cells sorted from blood. The origin of the receptors is a man between 25 and 39 years old in good health. Each CDR3 is given with its conserved first and last residue. Each record gives: D gene, CDR3 length, clone size, V gene, J gene, CDR3 DNA, CDR3 protein. A D gene is named only where the DNA matches it firmly. The size entry is marked missing in some rows and otherwise reads once, few, many or a size class.

.,15,.,TRBV7-2,TRBJ2-5,TGTGCCAGCAGCTTAACAAAGGGGGACCAAGAGACCCAGTACTTC,CASSLTKGDQETQYF
TRBD1,15,.,TRBV7-9,TRBJ2-3,TGTGCCAGCAGCTTAGAGGGGGCCCGCACAGATACGCAGTATTTT,CASSLEGARTDTQYF
TRBD1,16,.,TRBV7-9,TRBJ1-3,TGTGCCAGCAGCACCGTTGACAGGGCTTCTGGAAACACCATATATTTT,CASSTVDRASGNTIYF
.,15,.,TRBV19,TRBJ1-2,TGTGCCAGTAAGAGGGACTGGGGCGTCCCCTATGGCTACACCTTC,CASKRDWGVPYGYTF
TRBD2,15,.,TRBV6-5,TRBJ2-1,TGTGCCAGCAGCAAGGGACTACAACTCTACAATGAGCAGTTCTTC,CASSKGLQLYNEQFF
TRBD1,11,.,TRBV7-3,TRBJ2-7,TGTGCCAGCAGCTCAGGGGGCCAGCAGTACTTC,CASSSGGQQYF
TRBD1,17,.,TRBV11-2,TRBJ1-2,TGTGCCAGCAGCTTAGGTGTAGGACAGGCTCGCAACTATGGCTACACCTTC,CASSLGVGQARNYGYTF
.,13,.,TRBV28,TRBJ1-1,TGTGCCAGCAGTTTCGGGTGGAGCGGATTGCTAAAATTT,CASSFGWSGLLKF
TRBD2,14,.,TRBV9,TRBJ2-5,TGTGCCAGCAACCCTAGCGGGTTCCAAGAGACCCAGTACTTC,CASNPSGFQETQYF
.,14,.,TRBV19,TRBJ2-5,TGTGCCAGTAGTATAGAACCAACAAGGGGGACCCAGTACTTC,CASSIEPTRGTQYF
.,11,.,TRBV5-1,TRBJ2-7,TGCGCCAGCGGGACAACCTACGAGCAGTACTTC,CASGTTYEQYF
TRBD2,15,.,TRBV28,TRBJ2-7,TGTGCCAGCAGTTTCCTAGCGGAATTTACCTACGAGCAGTACTTC,CASSFLAEFTYEQYF
.,16,.,TRBV5-6,TRBJ2-7,TGTGCCAGCAGCTTGGGCGGTAGCGGCAGGGGCGGCGAGCAGTACTTC,CASSLGGSGRGGEQYF
.,15,once,TRBV28,TRBJ1-1,TGTGCCAGCAGTTTAGAGGCCAGGGGAGGCACTGAAGCTTTCTTT,CASSLEARGGTEAFF
.,15,.,TRBV10-2,TRBJ1-2,TGCGCCAGATATGGGGAAGGGGCCTACGGCTATGGCTACACCTTC,CARYGEGAYGYGYTF
TRBD2,15,.,TRBV6-5,TRBJ2-1,TGTGCCAGCAGTCCCAAAGCGGGAGGCCGCGGGGAGCAGTTCTTC,CASSPKAGGRGEQFF
.,15,.,TRBV7-8,TRBJ2-5,TGTGCCAGCAGCTCCTCCTCCTGGTACCAAGAGACCCAGTACTTC,CASSSSSWYQETQYF
TRBD1,13,few,TRBV18,TRBJ1-2,TGTGCCAGCTCCCCTGACAGGGGGCTTGGCTACACCTTC,CASSPDRGLGYTF
TRBD2,14,.,TRBV5-1,TRBJ2-7,TGCGCCAGCACTAGCGGGAGTTTGGTGAACGAGCAGTACTTC,CASTSGSLVNEQYF
.,15,.,TRBV4-1,TRBJ2-2,TGCGCCAGCAGCCAAGCCGACACCAGCACCGGGGAGCTGTTTTTT,CASSQADTSTGELFF
TRBD2,15,.,TRBV5-1,TRBJ2-3,TGCGCCAGCAGGTGGGCGGGAGCCCGCACAGATACGCAGTATTTT,CASRWAGARTDTQYF
.,16,.,TRBV5-1,TRBJ2-7,TGCGCCAGCAGCGGATCAGGGGGGATGGCTAATTACGAGCAGTACTTC,CASSGSGGMANYEQYF
TRBD2,15,.,TRBV13,TRBJ2-1,TGTGCCAGCAGCGCTATGGGACTAGTTATCAATGAGCAGTTCTTC,CASSAMGLVINEQFF
.,13,.,TRBV7-2,TRBJ2-1,TGTGCCAGCAGCACCCGGAATTACAATGAGCAGTTCTTC,CASSTRNYNEQFF
.,15,.,TRBV7-2,TRBJ1-1,TGTGCCAGCAGCTTAGTAGTCAGCACGAACACTGAAGCTTTCTTT,CASSLVVSTNTEAFF
TRBD1,11,.,TRBV30,TRBJ2-7,TGTGCCTGGGAGAGGGGGCGCGAGCAGTACTTC,CAWERGREQYF
TRBD1,14,once,TRBV6-5,TRBJ1-1,TGTGCCAGCAGTCGACAGACAGGGCGAGCTGAAGCTTTCTTT,CASSRQTGRAEAFF
TRBD2,17,.,TRBV2,TRBJ2-1,TGTGCCAGCACCGAGGTTGTACTAGCGGGAGGTCACAATGAGCAGTTCTTC,CASTEVVLAGGHNEQFF
TRBD1,15,.,TRBV29-1,TRBJ2-7,TGCAGCGTTGGTTCGGTGGACAGGTGGGTCTACGAGCAGTACTTC,CSVGSVDRWVYEQYF
TRBD2,15,.,TRBV6-5,TRBJ2-2,TGTGCCAGCAGTTACTTAGGACTAGTGACCGGGGAGCTGTTTTTT,CASSYLGLVTGELFF
.,13,.,TRBV6-5,TRBJ2-7,TGTGCCAGCAGTTACGGGGGATACTACGAGCAGTACTTC,CASSYGGYYEQYF
TRBD1,14,.,TRBV5-4,TRBJ1-2,TGTGCCAGCAGCAAAGGGGGCGCCGGCTATGGCTACACCTTC,CASSKGGAGYGYTF
.,19,.,TRBV28,TRBJ1-1,TGTGCCAGCAGAGGCCGACAGGAGGGAGGGATCTTAATTTCCACTGAAGCTTTCTTT,CASRGRQEGGILISTEAFF
.,16,.,TRBV28,TRBJ2-7,TGTGCCAGCTCCTCCCCGTATAGGGACGGAACCTACGAGCAGTACTTC,CASSSPYRDGTYEQYF
.,18,.,TRBV7-9,TRBJ2-7,TGTGCCAGCAGCTTACTCGGTGAAGGGTACGCCGTATCCTACGAGCAGTACTTC,CASSLLGEGYAVSYEQYF
.,14,.,TRBV6-5,TRBJ1-4,TGTGCCAGCAGTTCAGGGATCTCTAATGAAAAACTGTTTTTT,CASSSGISNEKLFF
.,15,.,TRBV7-9,TRBJ2-7,TGTGCCAGCAGCGAGCGGACTGGAGTCTCCTACGAGCAGTACTTC,CASSERTGVSYEQYF
TRBD1,14,.,TRBV5-4,TRBJ1-1,TGTGCCAGCAGCTTCGGTAGGGGGCAAACTGAAGCTTTCTTT,CASSFGRGQTEAFF
.,14,.,TRBV28,TRBJ2-7,TGTGCCAGCAGTTTTCAGGGTGGGACCTACGAGCAGTACTTC,CASSFQGGTYEQYF
TRBD2,13,.,TRBV5-6,TRBJ2-7,TGTGCCAGCAGACGGGCGGGGGTCTACGAGCAGTACTTC,CASRRAGVYEQYF
.,13,.,TRBV4-1,TRBJ1-2,TGCGCCAGCAGCCAAGACAGCGGCTATGGCTACACCTTC,CASSQDSGYGYTF
.,20,.,TRBV21-1,TRBJ2-7,TGTGCCAGCAGCAAAGAGCTGAGCGCTAGCGGGCCGATTAGCTCCTACGAGCAGTACTTC,CASSKELSASGPISSYEQYF